The 17 T cell receptor beta chains in this list originate from one sample, sequenced in a study of shared clonotypes between healthy human individuals. Repertoires were generated with immunoSEQ multiplex PCR, while TCRdb's copy carries only in-frame clones and drops some. The sample has about 2.5 million clones; roughly 90% are singletons. Sequenced input: naive CD4+ T cells from PBMCs. Subset defined: CD45RA+ positively selected. The receptors stem from a man aged 18-30 years in good health. Some clones in this sample may be carry-over from other donors' samples.

The chain couples TRBV7-2 to TRBJ2-5; 12 positions match TRBD1. The J call may be incorrect, as the DNA end agrees better with TRBJ2-7. CDR1 and CDR2 (germline): SGHTA, FQGNSA. This CDR3 region has 14 residues. The CDR3 coding sequence is TGTGCCAGCAGCCGGGACAGGGGGCCCTACGAGCAGTACTTC. Protein product: CASSRDRGPYEQYF.

This clone showed up just once. The rearrangement uses TRBV30 and TRBJ1-5; the D gene is possibly TRBD1 (5 bases). Germline assignment: CDR1 GTSNPN and CDR2 SVGIG (reference sequence). There are 17 residues in the CDR3. Trimming left V 0 bases short and J 0 bases short, with 15 bases between. CDR3 nucleotide sequence: TGTGCCTGGAGTGTTTTCCAGGGCGGTTATAGCAATCAGCCCCAGCATTTT. Protein: CAWSVFQGGYSNQPQHF.

The V and J genes are TRBV21-1 and TRBJ2-7; TRBD1 is taken as the D call from the table, unchecked against the DNA. TRBV21-1 is a documented pseudogene. The CDR3 has 16 amino acids. The CDR3 here is CASSPWDSRSACEQYF. The CDR3 nucleotides are TGTGCCAGCAGCCCGTGGGACAGTCGCTCGGCGTGCGAGCAGTACTTC.

The rearrangement joins TRBV19 to TRBJ2-1, with D unresolved. Per the germline V gene, CDR1 is LNHDA and CDR2 is SQIVND (reference sequence). The CDR3 consists of 14 residues. Trimming pared 7 bases from V and 0 bases from J, leaving 10 bases between. CDR3 bases: TGTGCCAGTATCAGCTCGAGCTCCTACAATGAGCAGTTCTTC. Residues: CASISSSSYNEQFF.

This sequence joins TRBV7-9 and TRBJ1-4; no clear D gene. The CDR3 is 14 residues long. The germline V gene has CDR1 SEHNR and CDR2 FQNEAQ (reference sequence). The V and J ends lost 3 bases and 8 bases respectively, with 13 bases between them. DNA for the CDR3: TGTGCCAGCAGCTTTGAGTCTGAAAACGAAAAACTGTTTTTT. As protein: CASSFESENEKLFF. The variable domain in full, with the rest retrieved from reference TRBV7-9 and TRBJ1-4, is DTGVSQNPRHKITKRGQNVTFRCDPISEHNRLYWYRQTLGQGPEFLTYFQNEAQLEKSRLLSDRFSAERPKGSFSTLEIQRTEQGDSAMYLCASSFESENEKLFFGSGTQLSVL.

The V call is TRBV2, the J call TRBJ2-7; 8 nucleotides line up with TRBD1. The V and J ends lost 4 bases and 6 bases, in that order; junction bases with no gene match: 2. Germline loops: CDR1 SNHLY, CDR2 FYNNEI. The length of the CDR3 is 12 residues. Written as DNA, the CDR3 is TGTGCCAGCAGTGGGACAGGGAGCGAGCAGTACTTC. Amino acids: CASSGTGSEQYF.

V usage is TRBV10-3 and J usage is TRBJ2-2; 7 positions agree with TRBD1. V gave up 5 bases and J gave up 8 bases; unmatched junction bases: 2. This CDR3 spans 12 amino acids. Germline V gives CDR1 ENHRY, CDR2 SYGVKD. The CDR3 spells CAISPGQGELFF. The CDR3 coding sequence is TGTGCCATCAGTCCGGGACAGGGGGAGCTGTTTTTT.

The genes are TRBV30 and TRBJ1-1; D gene ambiguous. CDR1 is GTSNPN and CDR2 is SVGIG in the germline V gene (reference sequence). The germline V and J ends were trimmed by 2 bases and 8 bases, with 6 bases remaining between them. There are 10 residues in the CDR3. CDR3: CAWSRVEAFF. In DNA, the CDR3 is TGTGCCTGGAGTCGGGTAGAAGCTTTCTTT.

The chain has TRBV14 and TRBJ2-6, with D unresolved. From germline, CDR1 is SGHDN and CDR2 FVKESK. This CDR3 has 13 residues. Trimming left V 6 bases short and J 1 base short, with 4 bases between. CDR3 amino acids: CASRVSGANVLTF. Here the CDR3 DNA reads TGTGCCAGCAGGGTATCTGGGGCCAACGTCCTGACTTTC. The whole variable domain, remainder taken from reference TRBV14 and TRBJ2-6, is EAGVTQFPSHSVIEKGQTVTLRCDPISGHDNLYWYRRVMGKEIKFLLHFVKESKQDESGMPNNRFLAERTGGTYSTLKVQPAELEDSGVYFCASRVSGANVLTFGAGSRLTVL.

The V gene is TRBV28, the J gene TRBJ2-2, with 14 bases matching TRBD2. The CDR3 consists of 15 residues. V lost 11 bases to trimming and J lost 4 bases; unmatched junction nucleotides: 6. CDR1 is MDHEN and CDR2 is SYDVKM in the germline V gene. CDR3: CALGLAGDSTGELFF. The CDR3 bases are TGTGCCCTGGGACTAGCGGGAGATAGCACCGGGGAGCTGTTTTTT.

The chain joins TRBV28 to TRBJ2-5; 8 bases are a match to TRBD2. Germline V gives CDR1 MDHEN, CDR2 SYDVKM. The CDR3 has 20 amino acids. V was clipped by 1 base and J by 2 bases; unmatched bases: 18. The CDR3 DNA follows: TGTGCCAGCAGTTTATTAGGCCTTAGAAGGGGAGCGGGAGTTCAAGAGACCCAGTACTTC. This codes for CASSLLGLRRGAGVQETQYF.

V is TRBV7-9 and J is TRBJ2-7; the match to TRBD1 covers 9 bases. The CDR3 has 16 amino acids. The ends lost 5 bases at V and 2 bases at J; junction bases unmatched: 10. Looked up from germline, CDR1 is SEHNR and CDR2 is FQNEAQ (reference sequence). In nucleotides, the CDR3 is TGTGCCAGCAGCCCTCCTCTTCGGGACAGGGCCTACGAGCAGTACTTC. It is translated as CASSPPLRDRAYEQYF.

The rearrangement links TRBV28 to TRBJ1-1; D is unresolved. Trimming cost V 7 bases and J 0 bases, with 9 bases left between them. The germline V gene encodes CDR1 MDHEN and CDR2 SYDVKM. The CDR3 extends over 13 amino acids. The DNA for the CDR3 is TGTGCCAGCAAGCCTCACATGAACACTGAAGCTTTCTTT. Translated, it gives CASKPHMNTEAFF.

This chain connects TRBV18 to TRBJ1-2; 9 bases are shared with TRBD1. The CDR3 is 14 amino acids. V was clipped by 5 bases and J by 5 bases; unmatched bases: 6. Germline V lookup: CDR1 KGHSH, CDR2 LQKENI. The CDR3 loop is CASSGSGTGYGYTF. The CDR3 region has the DNA TGTGCCAGCTCAGGGTCCGGGACAGGGTATGGCTACACCTTC.

The chain couples TRBV10-3 to TRBJ2-2; TRBD1 matches at 11 bases. The CDR3 has 15 amino acids. Germline V gene lookup returns CDR1 ENHRY and CDR2 SYGVKD. J was trimmed by 5 bases and V by 10 bases; bases with no gene match: 9. CDR3 nucleotide sequence: TGTGCCAGTCGCCGGGACAGGGGGAGTACCGGGGAGCTGTTTTTT. Translating it yields CASRRDRGSTGELFF.

The J gene is TRBJ1-5, the V gene TRBV2; D is ambiguous. Germline V gives CDR1 SNHLY, CDR2 FYNNEI. This CDR3 spans 14 amino acids. V dropped 6 bases and J dropped 3 bases, with 12 bases sitting between them. The CDR3 here is CASRLFRANQPQHF. CDR3 DNA: TGTGCCAGCAGGCTCTTCCGAGCCAATCAGCCCCAGCATTTT.

The chain is built from TRBV10-3 and TRBJ2-1; D not certain. The CDR3 covers 16 residues. The germline V gene has CDR1 ENHRY and CDR2 SYGVKD. The V and J ends lost 4 bases and 0 bases respectively, with 13 bases between them. In nucleotides, the CDR3 is TGTGCCATCAGTGGGAGTCGCGAGAGCTCCTACAATGAGCAGTTCTTC. It codes for CAISGSRESSYNEQFF.